This TCR beta chain emerged from a study of T cell repertoires in cytomegalovirus infection (dated by TCRdb to between 2018 and 2021). About the study as a whole: The peptide stimulations were aimed at well-studied HLA-B-restricted epitopes as well as recently identified HLA-C-restricted CMV epitopes, whose presentation resists viral immunomodulation. Because public TCR beta signatures pointed to carriage of CMV infection together with the matching HLA type, the HLA type of each donor mattered for the analysis. What the authors observed across the whole study: The ex vivo response was dominated by HLA-C-restricted CMV-specific TCR beta clonotypes, which also provided the single most frequent clonotype in two of eight donors. Cumulative frequency of public TCR beta family members discriminated carriers of CMV infection plus the relevant HLA type in this cohort and an independent roughly 320-donor cohort.

The sequencer listed for this sample is Illumina HiSeq 1500. Clones were called with MiXCR by TCRdb after fastp trimmed the public reads at Q25, and only in-frame beta chains were retained. Rows are unified per CDR3 protein, each entry keeping the most common DNA and genes. The sample profile shows about 400,000 distinct CDR3 sequences; roughly a third of them were found once. The ten largest account for less than 15% of the sample. The intended sense of this specimen's treatment or condition label: in vitro stimulation with specific CMV peptide epitopes to enrich CMV-specific T cells. In the case of this clonotype: This clone's antigen is unknown. No clone much larger than this one lies a single base away; base qualities are absent.

The CDR3, from cysteine to phenylalanine, totals 13 residues. CDR3 DNA is the only sequence kept; it has 39 bases, read in frame from the first base. V is cut back by 4 bases and J by 1 base, with 1 base in the junction unmatched. The germline V gene (reference sequence) specifies MNHEY as CDR1 and SMNVEV as CDR2. The sequence links TRBV27 to TRBJ2-7; TRBD2 aligns with 7 central bases. Material: cultured PBMCs, obtained from culture after CMV antigen stimulation. This TCR was recovered from a human donor in good health (CMV status not recorded). Some clones in this sample may be carry-over from other donors' samples. CDR3 reads: CASSWEGSYEQYF. The DNA sequence is TGTGCCAGCAGTTGGGAGGGTTCCTACGAGCAGTACTTC.